The clone carrying this TCR beta chain was picked up a small number of times. The antigen is undetermined. This entry comes from a study of response to subunit inactivated influenza vaccine. A single record per CDR3 protein comes from TCRdb applying MiXCR to the RT-PCR reads. This sample has around 490,000 distinct CDR3 sequences, with 7.6% found just once. Study observations and caveats: Each seasonal flu vaccination may recruit only limited new T cells, authors suggested.

CDR3 length: 16 amino acids. This material consisted of PBMCs from blood, taken less than 30 months after vaccination. J is TRBJ2-4 and V is TRBV21-1; the table gives TRBD2 as D, unverified against the DNA. TRBV21-1 constitutes a pseudogene. The sequence was obtained from a man aged 50-75 years who received an inactivated influenza vaccine. DNA for the CDR3: TGTGCCAGCAGCAAAGCCGAGGACCGCTTATGGCACATTCAGTACTTC. Translating gives CASSKAEDRLWHIQYF.